What follows are 6 T cell receptor beta chains derived from one specimen sequenced in a study of T cells in Graves' hyperthyroidism and ophthalmopathy. The investigators amplified TCR beta CDR3 regions from RNA transcripts. First-round RT-PCR targeting the TCR CDR3 was performed with the HTBI primer set. In TCRdb, the multiplex PCR reads were re-called with MiXCR into one record per CDR3 protein. The sample records 600,000 to 850,000 distinct CDR3 sequences, under 20% being singletons. Sequences were obtained from blood. These TCRs come from a woman aged 50 to 60 with Graves' hyperthyroidism that later progressed to Graves' ophthalmopathy.

For the CDR3, the DNA is TGCAGTGCTAGAGCTATACCATCTCCGGGACTAGCGGGGGGGGGGTCCTACAATGAGCAGTTCTTC. This translates into CSARAIPSPGLAGGGSYNEQFF. V and J are TRBV20-1 and TRBJ2-1, with 16 nucleotides matching TRBD2. This CDR3 region has 22 residues. Germline CDR1 reads DFQATT; CDR2 reads SNEGSKA (reference sequence). V was pared by 1 base and J by 1 base, with 16 bases of the junction left unmatched.

This clonotype was counted only a few times. The chain carries TRBV19 and TRBJ1-5, with TRBD1 matching over 11 bases. V was pared by 5 bases and J by 2 bases, with 5 bases of the junction left unmatched. The CDR3 loop spans 16 amino acids. Per the germline V gene, CDR1 is LNHDA and CDR2 is SQIVND (reference sequence). CDR3 in DNA: TGTGCCAGTAGTGTGCCGGGACAGGGGGGCAATCAGCCCCAGCATTTT. Protein product: CASSVPGQGGNQPQHF.

This clonotype was seen only a few times. The J gene is TRBJ1-5, the V gene TRBV4-2, with 7 positions matching TRBD1. Unmatched junction bases numbered 12, after V lost 4 bases and J lost 9 bases. This CDR3 contains 15 residues. In germline, CDR1 is LGHNA, CDR2 YNFKEQ. The CDR3 DNA is TGTGCCAGCAGCCCGGGAACAGGGGAAAGTCGGCCCCAGCATTTT. Residues: CASSPGTGESRPQHF.

This clonotype was seen more than once but under ten times. V gene TRBV6-1 combines with J gene TRBJ2-7, with 9 bases fitting TRBD1. V was clipped by 6 bases and J by 7 bases; unmatched bases: 13. Germline V gene lookup returns CDR1 MNHNS and CDR2 SASEGT. This CDR3 is 15 amino acids long. The DNA of the CDR3 is TGTGCCAGCAGAACCCGCGGGACAGGGTCCCGTGAGCAGTACTTC. Encoded protein: CASRTRGTGSREQYF.

In this sample, this clonotype turned up many times. This chain uses TRBV11-1 with TRBJ2-5, with D maybe TRBD2 (5 bases). V shed 8 bases and J shed 3 bases, with 13 bases lying between them. Germline CDR1 reads SGHAT; CDR2 reads FQDESV (reference sequence). CDR3 size: 13 residues. In DNA form, the CDR3 reads TGTGCCAGCCGTCCCTTCGGGGAAGAGACCCAGTACTTC. Translation gives CASRPFGEETQYF.

The rearrangement links TRBV19 to TRBJ2-5, with 10 bases identical to TRBD2. The CDR3 runs 15 residues. V lost 5 bases and J lost 5; bases outside the gene matches: 8. Germline V gives CDR1 LNHDA, CDR2 SQIVND (reference sequence). CDR3: CASSVSPGLAETQYF. The CDR3 bases are TGTGCCAGTAGTGTATCACCGGGACTAGCGGAGACCCAGTACTTC.